The next 17 T cell receptor beta chains were all read from a single sample in a study of blood T cell repertoires in COVID-19. Profiling relied on immunoSEQ multiplex PCR, and the TCRdb table lists in-frame clones only, not all of them. The sample lists about 210,000 clones, more than 70% occurring once. Sequencing was done on a sample of peripheral blood. The receptor source for this set is a man aged 50 or older with active or convalescent COVID-19.

In the case of this clone: Mismatch with germline at one junction end may stem from a read error. The chain is built from TRBV9 and TRBJ1-2, with 9 positions matching TRBD1. This CDR3 has 14 residues. Germline lookup yields CDR1 SGDLS and CDR2 YYNGEE. The CDR3 protein is CASSTQSTGQGALF. CDR3 sequence (DNA): TGTGCCAGCAGCACACAATCTACGGGACAGGGCGCACTGTTC. The variable domain in full, completed from reference TRBV9 and TRBJ1-2, reads DSGVTQTPKHLITATGQRVTLRCSPRSGDLSVYWYQQSLDQGLQFLIQYYNGEERAKGNILERFSAQQFPDLHSELNLSSLELGDSALYFCASSTQSTGQGALFGSGTRLTVV.

V is TRBV6-5 and J is TRBJ2-3; D unresolved. The CDR3 consists of 14 residues. Trimming left V 6 bases short and J 4 bases short, with 14 bases between. Per germline, CDR1 MNHEY and CDR2 SVGAGI. CDR3 in DNA: TGTGCCAGCAGGATAACAGAAGGATCAGATACGCAGTATTTT. It encodes CASRITEGSDTQYF.

The chain is built from TRBV28 and TRBJ1-5, with TRBD1 matching over 8 bases. Germline CDR1 reads MDHEN; CDR2 reads SYDVKM. V was pared by 4 bases and J by 2 bases, with 7 bases of the junction left unmatched. The CDR3 has 16 residues. DNA of the CDR3: TGTGCCAGCAGTTGGAGACAGGGGACAGGCAATCAGCCCCAGCATTTT. Its protein product is CASSWRQGTGNQPQHF.

The chain recombines TRBV11-2 with TRBJ1-2; 7 nucleotides align to TRBD1. V shed 2 bases, J shed 6 bases, and the junction held 6 bases outside the gene matches. Germline V gene lookup returns CDR1 SGHAT and CDR2 FQNNGV. CDR3 length equals 14 residues. The DNA for the CDR3 is TGTGCCAGCAGCTTATCTCAGGGGGTCAATGGCTACACCTTC. It specifies CASSLSQGVNGYTF.

The chain is built from TRBV19 and TRBJ1-5, with 7 bases matching TRBD1. Per germline, CDR1 LNHDA and CDR2 SQIVND (reference sequence). V trimming: 4 bases; J trimming: 1 base; junction bases outside the gene matches: 1. CDR3 length: 14 residues. The CDR3 DNA is TGTGCCAGTAGTAGGGGACAGAGCAATCAGCCCCAGCATTTT. As protein: CASSRGQSNQPQHF.

CDR3 in DNA: TGTGCCAGCAGTGAAAGTGCCAGGGGTATCGGTCAGCCCCAGCATTTT. This gives the protein CASSESARGIGQPQHF. This chain connects TRBV2 to TRBJ1-5; TRBD1 might be the D (6 bases). The germline gives CDR1 SNHLY, CDR2 FYNNEI. V was pared by 2 bases and J by 6 bases, with 17 bases between. The CDR3 contains 16 residues.

This chain uses TRBV5-1 with TRBJ2-5; TRBD1 agrees at 11 bases. Germline V gene sequence: CDR1 SGHRS, CDR2 YFSETQ. The CDR3 is 15 residues long. V dropped 4 bases and J dropped 9; count of bases not matched to a gene: 11. As DNA, the CDR3 is TGCGCCAGCAGCGAGGGACAGGGGGATCGGGTTCCCCAGTACTTC. Residues: CASSEGQGDRVPQYF.

The rearrangement joins TRBV11-2 to TRBJ2-1; 10 bases map to TRBD2. CDR1 and CDR2 (germline): SGHAT, FQNNGV. This CDR3 is 18 amino acids long. V lost 2 bases and J lost 5; bases outside the gene matches: 12. The CDR3 nucleotides are TGTGCCAGCAGCTTAAGGGCGAGAGGACTAGCGGATGACAATGAGCAGTTCTTC. Protein sequence: CASSLRARGLADDNEQFF.

CDR3 nucleotide sequence: TGTGCCAGCAGCTCTTCTCCCCGGCCCCAGCATTTT. Its protein is CASSSSPRPQHF. The genes are TRBV28 and TRBJ1-5; no clear D. The CDR3 is made up of 12 amino acids. Germline V lookup: CDR1 MDHEN, CDR2 SYDVKM. The ends were cut back, 6 bases at V and 9 bases at J, with 12 bases in the middle.

The J gene is TRBJ1-2, the V gene TRBV28; D possibly corresponds to TRBD1 (5 bases). Trimming cost V 3 bases and J 4 bases, with 18 bases left between them. Per the germline V gene, CDR1 is MDHEN and CDR2 is SYDVKM. The CDR3 has 16 residues. CDR3 residues: CASSFWGKEGLYGYTF. The CDR3 nucleotides read TGTGCCAGCAGTTTTTGGGGGAAGGAGGGGCTCTATGGCTACACCTTC.

V and J are TRBV30 and TRBJ2-3; maybe TRBD2 (6 bases). V was trimmed by 4 bases and J by 0 bases, leaving 11 bases between them. The CDR3 runs to 14 residues. Germline assignment: CDR1 GTSNPN and CDR2 SVGIG (reference sequence). CDR3 in amino acids: CAWNKRVSTDTQYF. In nucleotides, the CDR3 is TGTGCCTGGAACAAGCGGGTTAGCACAGATACGCAGTATTTT.

This chain connects TRBV5-1 to TRBJ1-6, with D possibly being TRBD1 (5 bases). The germline V and J ends were trimmed by 3 bases and 7 bases, with 11 bases remaining between them. The CDR3 covers 14 residues. Per germline, CDR1 SGHRS and CDR2 YFSETQ. CDR3 loop: CASSSERGNSPLHF. DNA for the CDR3: TGCGCCAGCAGCTCCGAGCGGGGGAATTCACCCCTCCACTTT.

The V and J genes are TRBV7-8 and TRBJ1-5; D not resolved. The CDR3 has 14 residues. Trimming took off 5 bases at V and 6 bases at J, with 14 bases between the two ends. Germline CDR1 is SGHVS and CDR2 is FQNEAQ. The CDR3 nucleotides read TGTGCCAGCAGCCTGCGGTTAGCAAGTCAGCCCCAGCATTTT. It is translated as CASSLRLASQPQHF.

The chain has TRBV28 and TRBJ1-4, with TRBD1 matching 12 bases. Germline V CDR1 and CDR2: MDHEN, SYDVKM. V lost 0 bases, J lost 8 bases, and 10 bases stayed unmatched. CDR3 length: 18 amino acids. The CDR3 spells CASSLWRGTGGEKEKLFF. In DNA form, the CDR3 reads TGTGCCAGCAGTTTATGGCGCGGGACAGGGGGCGAGAAGGAAAAACTGTTTTTT. The full variable domain, its missing parts supplied by reference TRBV28 and TRBJ1-4, is DVKVTQSSRYLVKRTGEKVFLECVQDMDHENMFWYRQDPGLGLRLIYFSYDVKMKEKGDIPEGYSVSREKKERFSLILESASTNQTSMYLCASSLWRGTGGEKEKLFFGSGTQLSVL.

This chain connects TRBV7-2 to TRBJ2-7; tentatively, D is TRBD2 (5 bases). Germline CDR1 is SGHTA and CDR2 is FQGNSA. V was shortened by 0 bases and J by 1 base, with 16 bases between the two germline ends. The CDR3 is 17 residues long. CDR3 nucleotides: TGTGCCAGCAGCTTAGCGGGCGGGCCCCCTCCATCCTACGAGCAGTACTTC. It encodes CASSLAGGPPPSYEQYF.

The rearrangement uses TRBV2 and TRBJ2-5; D gene uncertain. CDR1 SNHLY and CDR2 FYNNEI come from the germline V gene. There are 12 residues in the CDR3. V was trimmed by 0 bases and J by 5 bases, leaving 4 bases between them. The CDR3: CASSEARETQYF. The CDR3 DNA is TGTGCCAGCAGTGAAGCGCGGGAGACCCAGTACTTC.

The rearrangement uses TRBV6-5 and TRBJ1-4, with D perhaps TRBD1 (5 bases). This CDR3 contains 15 residues. Germline V gives CDR1 MNHEY, CDR2 SVGAGI. The V and J ends lost 5 bases and 6 bases respectively, with 16 bases between them. The chain's CDR3 is CASSPSGRVDEKLFF. DNA for the CDR3: TGTGCCAGCAGTCCCTCAGGGAGGGTGGATGAAAAACTGTTTTTT.